This T cell receptor (beta chain) is drawn from a study of blood T cell repertoires in COVID-19. Study information: COVID-19 samples, acute and convalescent, were from the United States, Italy and Spain.

In its sample, this clone was seen a few times. V gave up 0 bases and J gave up 5 bases; unmatched junction bases: 8. The germline CDR1 and CDR2 sequences are LGHNA and YNFKEQ. The CDR3 contains 18 residues. Sequencing was performed with immunoSEQ multiplex PCR; in TCRdb, only in-frame clones are kept and a portion is missing. The sample has 100,000 to 150,000 clones, roughly 74% seen once. The chain has TRBV4-2 and TRBJ2-1; the match to TRBD2 covers 12 bases. What was sequenced was peripheral blood. The source of this sequence is a man aged 60 to 75 with acute or convalescent COVID-19. CDR3 region: CASSQDATSGRSHNEQFF. Written as DNA, the CDR3 is TGTGCCAGCAGCCAAGATGCTACTAGCGGGAGGTCCCACAATGAGCAGTTCTTC.